What follows describes a single T cell receptor (beta chain). Its antigen is unidentified. The record originates from a study of beta chain features in type 1 diabetes. Across the study: Regarding age, gender and cell yields, patients proved similar to healthy donors. Overall study findings and caveats: Sampled from patients, naive, central memory and Treg TCRB repertoires appeared more similar than those sampled from healthy donors.

TCRB transcripts that were expressed got sequenced, as all of the isolated RNA had been reverse transcribed. Produced via immunoSEQ multiplex PCR; TCRdb's table is partial and in-frame only. The sample records some 180,000 clones, less than 15% being singletons. V was clipped by 1 base and J by 1 base, with 6 bases between them. Germline loops: CDR1 SGHRS, CDR2 YFSETQ. The CDR3 extends over 15 amino acids. The chain employs TRBV5-1 and TRBJ2-6, with D tentatively TRBD1 (5 bases). The clonotype comes from a woman between 18 and 29 years old in good health. Sequencing was done on a sample of central memory CD4+ T cells from blood. Here the CDR3 reads CASSLRQSGANVLTF. The CDR3 region has the DNA TGCGCCAGCAGCTTGAGACAGTCTGGGGCCAACGTCCTGACTTTC.